The clone carrying this T cell receptor beta chain was recorded many times. Its target is not known. Library preparation (for TCRbeta) was performed with unique molecular identifiers. TCRdb analysed the PCR reads with MiXCR anew, one entry per CDR3 protein. Of 440,000 or so distinct CDR3 sequences detected, over 40% appear once; the ten largest clones hold 25% to 30%. The source of the sample is a study of T-cell reconstitution after alpha-beta-depleted transplantation in children. Study-wide results and limits: After transplant, at about two months, alpha-beta T cells were reportedly derived from several hundred expanded graft clones. One year after transplant, T-cell counts and diversity came mostly from newly produced T cells. Where some patients showed high TCRbeta diversity at day 60, it came from recipient T cells and thymic progenitors that had survived.

The source of this sequence is a girl between 2 and 10 years old with aplastic anemia, due to receive a stem cell transplant. Here the sequenced sample was PBMCs, taken before TCRalphabeta/CD19-depleted stem cell transplant.

The DNA of the CDR3 is TGCGCCAGCAGCTTGGGGCTTAACAGGGGAACAGATACGCAGTATTTT. As protein: CASSLGLNRGTDTQYF. This sequence joins TRBV5-1 and TRBJ2-3, with 7 bases fitting TRBD1. Looked up from germline, CDR1 is SGHRS and CDR2 is YFSETQ. The ends lost 0 bases at V and 3 bases at J; junction bases unmatched: 7. The CDR3 has 16 residues.